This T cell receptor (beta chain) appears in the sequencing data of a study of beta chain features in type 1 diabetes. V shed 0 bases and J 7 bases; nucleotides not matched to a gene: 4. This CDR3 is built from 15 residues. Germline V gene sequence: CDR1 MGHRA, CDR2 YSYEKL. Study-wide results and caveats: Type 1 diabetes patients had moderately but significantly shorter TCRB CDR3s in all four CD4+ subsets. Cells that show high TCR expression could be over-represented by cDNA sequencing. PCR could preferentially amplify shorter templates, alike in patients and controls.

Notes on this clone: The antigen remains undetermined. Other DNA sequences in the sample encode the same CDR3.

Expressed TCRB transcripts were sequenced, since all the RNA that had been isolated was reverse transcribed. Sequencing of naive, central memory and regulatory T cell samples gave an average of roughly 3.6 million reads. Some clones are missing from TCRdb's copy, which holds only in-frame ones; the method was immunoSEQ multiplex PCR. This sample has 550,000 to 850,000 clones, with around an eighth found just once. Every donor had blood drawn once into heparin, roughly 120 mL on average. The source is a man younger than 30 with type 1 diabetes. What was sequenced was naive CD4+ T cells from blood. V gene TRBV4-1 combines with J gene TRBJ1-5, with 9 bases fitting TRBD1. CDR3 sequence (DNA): TGCGCCAGCAGCCAAGAGGGACAGGGAGGGCAGCCCCAGCATTTT. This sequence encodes CASSQEGQGGQPQHF.